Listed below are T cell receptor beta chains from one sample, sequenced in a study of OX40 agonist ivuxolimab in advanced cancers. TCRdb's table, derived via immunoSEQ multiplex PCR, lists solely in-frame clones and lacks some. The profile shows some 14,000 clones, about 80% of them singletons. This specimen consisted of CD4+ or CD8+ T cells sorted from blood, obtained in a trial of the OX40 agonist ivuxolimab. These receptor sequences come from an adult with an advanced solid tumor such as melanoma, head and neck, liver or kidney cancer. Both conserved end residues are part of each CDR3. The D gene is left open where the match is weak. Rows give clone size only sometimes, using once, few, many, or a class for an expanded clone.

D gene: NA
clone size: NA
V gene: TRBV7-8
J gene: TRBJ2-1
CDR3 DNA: TGTGCCAGCAGCTCCCTCCCAGGCAATGAGCAGTTCTTC
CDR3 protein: CASSSLPGNEQFF

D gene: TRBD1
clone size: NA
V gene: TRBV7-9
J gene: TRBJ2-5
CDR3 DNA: TGTGCCAGCAGCTGGGACAGGGTAGGCCAAGAGACCCAGTACTTC
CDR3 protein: CASSWDRVGQETQYF

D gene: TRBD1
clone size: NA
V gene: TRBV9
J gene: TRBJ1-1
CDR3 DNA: TGTGCCAGCAGCCACGGACAGGGGGCAAACACTGAAGCTTTCTTT
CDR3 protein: CASSHGQGANTEAFF

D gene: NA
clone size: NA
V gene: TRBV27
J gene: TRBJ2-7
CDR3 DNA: TGTGCCAGCCGGCCCCTTGGGACCTACGAGCAGTACTTC
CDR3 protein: CASRPLGTYEQYF

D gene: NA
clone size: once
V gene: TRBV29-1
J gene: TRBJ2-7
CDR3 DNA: TGCAGCGTTGTGGCGGGTGCCGCCCTCCAGCCCTACGAGCAGTACTTC
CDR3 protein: CSVVAGAALQPYEQYF

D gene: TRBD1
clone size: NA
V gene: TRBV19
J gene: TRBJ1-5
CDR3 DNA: TGTGCCAGTAGTATAGGGACAGGGTATAGCAATCAGCCCCAGCATTTT
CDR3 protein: CASSIGTGYSNQPQHF

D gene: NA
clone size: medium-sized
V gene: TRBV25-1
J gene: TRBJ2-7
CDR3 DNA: TGTGCCAGTCGGGACTTCTACGAGCAGTACTTC
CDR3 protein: CASRDFYEQYF

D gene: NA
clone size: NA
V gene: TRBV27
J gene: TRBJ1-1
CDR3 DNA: TGTGCCAGCAGTTACGGATGGGGGAACACTGAAGCTTTCTTT
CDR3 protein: CASSYGWGNTEAFF

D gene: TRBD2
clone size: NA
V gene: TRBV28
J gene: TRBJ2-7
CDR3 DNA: TGTGCCAGCAGGATGACTAGCGGGAGGTTATACGAGCAGTACTTC
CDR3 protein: CASRMTSGRLYEQYF

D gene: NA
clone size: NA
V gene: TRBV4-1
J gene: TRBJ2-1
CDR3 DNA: TGCGCCAGCAGCCACGAGATCTCACTCAATGAGCAGTTCTTC
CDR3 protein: CASSHEISLNEQFF

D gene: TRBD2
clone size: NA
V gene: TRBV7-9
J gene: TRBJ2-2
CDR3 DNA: TGTGCCAGCAGATACCCCTCTCGACTAGCGGATAACACCGGGGAGCTGTTTTTT
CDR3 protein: CASRYPSRLADNTGELFF

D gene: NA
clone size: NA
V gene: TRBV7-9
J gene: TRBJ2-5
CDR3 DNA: TGTGCCAGCAGCTCGCATGGAGTCCAAGAGACCCAGTACTTC
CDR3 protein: CASSSHGVQETQYF

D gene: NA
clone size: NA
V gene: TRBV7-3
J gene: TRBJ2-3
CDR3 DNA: TGTGCCAGCAGCTTAACGACATCGGCCGGAGATACGCAGTATTTT
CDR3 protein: CASSLTTSAGDTQYF

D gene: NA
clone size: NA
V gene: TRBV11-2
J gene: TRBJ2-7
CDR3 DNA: TGTGCCAGCAGCTTAGAATGGGGTTGGGAATACGAGCAGTACTTC
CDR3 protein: CASSLEWGWEYEQYF

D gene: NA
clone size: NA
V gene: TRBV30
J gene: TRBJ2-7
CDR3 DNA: TGTGCCTGGAATCATCGGGGCACCAACCGACCCTACGAGCAGTACTTC
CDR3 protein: CAWNHRGTNRPYEQYF

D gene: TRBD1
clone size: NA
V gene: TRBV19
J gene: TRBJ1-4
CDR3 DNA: TGTGCCAGTAGTATCTTCGGGGACAGGGAGGGTGAAGAAAAACTGTTTTTT
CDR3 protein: CASSIFGDREGEEKLFF

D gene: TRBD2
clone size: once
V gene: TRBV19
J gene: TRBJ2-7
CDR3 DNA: TGTGCCAGTAGTAAAGGGGTTGGGACTAGCGGGAGCGAGCAGTACTTC
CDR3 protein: CASSKGVGTSGSEQYF

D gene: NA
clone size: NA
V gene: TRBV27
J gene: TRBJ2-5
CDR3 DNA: TGTGCCAGCAGTTTACCTAGCCAAGAGACCCAGTACTTC
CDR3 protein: CASSLPSQETQYF

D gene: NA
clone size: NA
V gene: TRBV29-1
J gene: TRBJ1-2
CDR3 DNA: TGCAGCGTTGAAGAACTAGGGGAAATCTATGGCTACACCTTC
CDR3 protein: CSVEELGEIYGYTF

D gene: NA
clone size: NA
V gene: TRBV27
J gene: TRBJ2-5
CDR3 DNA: TGTGCCAGCAGTTTAGTCAGCGATGGGGGTGAGACCCAGTACTTC
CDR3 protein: CASSLVSDGGETQYF

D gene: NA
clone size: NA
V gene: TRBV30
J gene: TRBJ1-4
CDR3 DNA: TGTGCCTGGAGTGTAGACGGGTATAATGAAAAACTGTTTTTT
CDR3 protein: CAWSVDGYNEKLFF

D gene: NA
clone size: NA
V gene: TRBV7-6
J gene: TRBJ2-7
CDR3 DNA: TGTGCCAGCAGTTTCAGACGGGAAAGCTACGAGCAGTACTTC
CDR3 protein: CASSFRRESYEQYF

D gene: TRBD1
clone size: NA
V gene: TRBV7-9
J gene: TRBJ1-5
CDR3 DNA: TGTGCCAGCAGCCCGACAGGGGGGAATCAGCCCCAGCATTTT
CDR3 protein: CASSPTGGNQPQHF

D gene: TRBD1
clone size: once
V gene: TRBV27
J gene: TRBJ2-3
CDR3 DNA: TGTGCCAGCAGCTCACCGGGACAGGGGGCGGTTGTTACGCAGTATTTT
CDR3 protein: CASSSPGQGAVVTQYF

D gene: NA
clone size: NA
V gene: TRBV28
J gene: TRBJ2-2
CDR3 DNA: TGTGCCAGCAGTTTAGGACTGACCGGGGAGCTGTTTTTT
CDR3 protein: CASSLGLTGELFF

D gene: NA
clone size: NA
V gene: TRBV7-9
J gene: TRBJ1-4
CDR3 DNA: TGTGCCAGCAGCCTCCCCGGGCGCGGGAATGAAAAACTGTTTTTT
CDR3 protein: CASSLPGRGNEKLFF

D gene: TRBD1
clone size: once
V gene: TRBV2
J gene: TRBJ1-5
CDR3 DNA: TGTGCCAGCAGGGCCGGGACAGGGCATCAGCCCCAGCATTTT
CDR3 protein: CASRAGTGHQPQHF

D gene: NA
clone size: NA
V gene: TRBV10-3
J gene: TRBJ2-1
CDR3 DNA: TGTGCCATCACCCAGACTTGGGGCAATGAGCAGTTCTTC
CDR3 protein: CAITQTWGNEQFF

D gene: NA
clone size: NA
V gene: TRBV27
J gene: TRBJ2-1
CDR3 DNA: TGTGCCAGCAGTCCGAAAAGCATAGGACTAACCTACAATGAGCAGTTCTTC
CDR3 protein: CASSPKSIGLTYNEQFF

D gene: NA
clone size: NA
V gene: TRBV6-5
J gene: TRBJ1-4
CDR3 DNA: TGTGCCAGCAGTTACTCGGTCAGGGATAAACTGTTTTTT
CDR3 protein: CASSYSVRDKLFF

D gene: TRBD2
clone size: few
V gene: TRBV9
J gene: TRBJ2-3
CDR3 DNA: TGTGCCAGCAGCGTAGCTATAGCGGGAGAAAGGACAGATACGCAGTATTTT
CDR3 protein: CASSVAIAGERTDTQYF

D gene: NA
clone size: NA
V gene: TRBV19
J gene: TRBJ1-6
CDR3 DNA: TGTGCCAGCTCGGTCGGTAATTCACCCCTCCACTTT
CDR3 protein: CASSVGNSPLHF

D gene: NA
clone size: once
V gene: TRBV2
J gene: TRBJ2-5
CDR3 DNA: TGTGCCAGCAGTGATCGGGGGGCGGCTCGTGAGACCCAGTACTTC
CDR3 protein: CASSDRGAARETQYF

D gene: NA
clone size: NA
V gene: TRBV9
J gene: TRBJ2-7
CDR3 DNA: TGTGCCAGCAGCCTCGATGGGGGGGCAGACGAGCAGTACTTC
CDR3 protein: CASSLDGGADEQYF

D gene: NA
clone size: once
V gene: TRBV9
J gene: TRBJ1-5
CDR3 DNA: TGTGCCAGCAGCCACCAGGGCGGCAATCAGCCCCAGCATTTT
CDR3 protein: CASSHQGGNQPQHF

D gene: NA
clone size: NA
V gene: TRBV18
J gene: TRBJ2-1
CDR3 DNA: TGTGCCAGCTCAGGAGCGAGCACATACAATGAGCAGTTCTTC
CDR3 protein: CASSGASTYNEQFF

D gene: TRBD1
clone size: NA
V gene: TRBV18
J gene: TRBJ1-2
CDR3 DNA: TGTGCCAGCTCACCGCTGGACAGGGCCAACTATGGCTACACCTTC
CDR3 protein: CASSPLDRANYGYTF

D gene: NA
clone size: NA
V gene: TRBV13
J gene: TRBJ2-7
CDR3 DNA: TGTGCCAGCAGCCTAAAAAGGGGGAACGAGCAGTACTTC
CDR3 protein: CASSLKRGNEQYF

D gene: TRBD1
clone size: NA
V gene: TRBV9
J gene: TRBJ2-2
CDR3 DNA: TGTGCCAGCAGCCCCCGACAGGGATACACCGGGGAGCTGTTTTTT
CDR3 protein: CASSPRQGYTGELFF

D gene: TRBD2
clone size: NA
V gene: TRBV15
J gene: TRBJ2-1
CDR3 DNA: TGTGCCACCAGCAGGCTAGCGGGGCCGACCGAGGATGAGCAGTTCTTC
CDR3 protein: CATSRLAGPTEDEQFF

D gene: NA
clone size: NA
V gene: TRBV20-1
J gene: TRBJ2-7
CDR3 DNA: TGCAGTGTAGACGAGCAGTACTTC
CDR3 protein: CSVDEQYF

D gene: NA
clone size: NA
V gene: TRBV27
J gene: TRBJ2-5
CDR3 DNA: TGTGCCAGCAGTCGCATAGGGGGGGGTTTTGAAGAGACCCAGTACTTC
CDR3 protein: CASSRIGGGFEETQYF